Each of the 10 T cell receptor beta chains below was sequenced from the same sample in a study of blood T cell repertoires in COVID-19. Generated by immunoSEQ multiplex PCR, the TCRdb table keeps only in-frame clones and is missing some. There are about 220,000 clones in the sample; roughly 87% occur only once, and about 2% lies in the top ten. Material for sequencing was peripheral blood. The source of these receptors is a man between 40 and 49 years old with active or convalescent COVID-19.

The rearrangement links TRBV5-4 to TRBJ1-3; no reliable D call. CDR3 length: 16 residues. Germline V gene sequence: CDR1 SGHNT, CDR2 YYREEE (reference sequence). V was trimmed by 1 base and J by 0 bases, leaving 11 bases between them. Written as DNA, the CDR3 is TGTGCCAGCAGCTTGCTGGGCGACTACTCTGGAAACACCATATATTTT. It specifies CASSLLGDYSGNTIYF. Complete variable domain (other parts from reference TRBV5-4 and TRBJ1-3): ETGVTQSPTHLIKTRGQQVTLRCSSQSGHNTVSWYQQALGQGPQFIFQYYREEENGRGNFPPRFSGLQFPNYSSELNVNALELDDSALYLCASSLLGDYSGNTIYFGEGSWLTVV.

The V and J genes are TRBV27 and TRBJ2-5; unclear D gene. The V end lost 9 bases, the J end lost 0 bases, and 8 bases lay between the germline ends. The CDR3 consists of 12 residues. Germline-derived CDR1 and CDR2 are MNHEY and SMNVEV (reference sequence). CDR3 DNA sequence: TGTGCCAGGACACAAAACCAAGAGACCCAGTACTTC. It is translated as CARTQNQETQYF.

The chain joins TRBV29-1 to TRBJ1-1; 10 bases match TRBD1. The CDR3 totals 14 residues. V lost 7 bases and J lost 0; bases outside the gene matches: 5. CDR1 is SQVTM, CDR2 ANQGSEA, per germline. The CDR3 loop is CSAGTGVMNTEAFF. Written as DNA, the CDR3 is TGCAGCGCCGGGACAGGGGTTATGAACACTGAAGCTTTCTTT.

This chain uses TRBV9 with TRBJ2-1; 10 positions match TRBD2. Per the germline V gene, CDR1 is SGDLS and CDR2 is YYNGEE. Losses at the gene ends were 3 bases for V and 7 bases for J; bases not matched to a gene: 7. The CDR3 sequence is 15 residues long. The CDR3 nucleotides read TGTGCCAGCAGCGAGAGGGCTAGCGGGAGAAATGAGCAGTTCTTC. It yields the protein CASSERASGRNEQFF.

This clone was recorded once. The gene calls are TRBV12-3 or TRBV12-4 and TRBJ2-1, with TRBD2 matching over 8 bases. V shed 6 bases, J shed 9 bases, and the junction held 7 bases outside the gene matches. CDR3 length equals 13 residues. In nucleotides, the CDR3 is TGTGCCAGCAGAGGAACTAGCGGAGGTGAGCAGTTCTTC. This translates into CASRGTSGGEQFF.

The gene calls are TRBV13 and TRBJ1-5, with TRBD1 matching 10 bases. The CDR3 runs 20 residues. Looked up from germline, CDR1 is PRHDT and CDR2 is FYEKMQ (reference sequence). After removal of 4 bases from V and 2 bases from J, the junction contained 17 bases not matched to a gene. The CDR3 region has the DNA TGTGCCAGCAGCTCGAATCCGGGACAGGGGAATGGAGCGGGCAATCAGCCCCAGCATTTT. Translating gives CASSSNPGQGNGAGNQPQHF.

V gene TRBV27 combines with J gene TRBJ2-7, with 10 bases fitting TRBD1. The germline CDR1 and CDR2 sequences are MNHEY and SMNVEV (reference sequence). Trimming cost V 4 bases and J 2 bases; bases outside gene matches: 11. CDR3 length equals 17 residues. This chain's CDR3 is CASSSTSGTGVPYEQYF. DNA of the CDR3: TGTGCCAGCAGTTCCACCTCCGGGACAGGGGTTCCCTACGAGCAGTACTTC.

The chain has TRBV9 and TRBJ1-2, with D perhaps TRBD1 (5 bases). Per germline, CDR1 SGDLS and CDR2 YYNGEE. The CDR3 sequence is 13 residues long. V was pared by 6 bases and J by 7 bases, with 16 bases between. CDR3 amino acids: CASMRDPGLGYTF. The CDR3 nucleotides read TGTGCCAGCATGCGGGACCCAGGGCTTGGCTACACCTTC.

The CDR3 DNA reads TGTGCCAGCAGTACGACTAGCTACAATGAGCAGTTCTTC. Translating gives CASSTTSYNEQFF. This chain links TRBV6-2 or TRBV6-3 with TRBJ2-1; a possible D gene is TRBD2 (6 bases). This CDR3 comprises 13 residues. V dropped 5 bases and J dropped 3 bases, with 8 bases sitting between them. Per the germline V gene, CDR1 is MNHEY and CDR2 is SVGEGT.

This clone came up many times. The chain recombines TRBV28 with TRBJ1-2; TRBD1 is a possible D gene (6 bases). The germline V gene has CDR1 MDHEN and CDR2 SYDVKM. CDR3 length: 14 amino acids. Trimming took 6 bases from V and 1 from J, leaving 12 bases between them. The DNA of the CDR3 is TGTGCCAGCAGGTTGGGACATCTTAACTATGGCTACACCTTC. Its translation: CASRLGHLNYGYTF.